This is a list of T cell receptor beta chains from one sample in a study of OX40 agonist ivuxolimab in advanced cancers. This table comes from immunoSEQ multiplex PCR, and its TCRdb copy is limited to in-frame clones, with some not included. The sample holds about 88,000 clones, 85% seen once. Sample: CD4+ or CD8+ T cells sorted from blood, taken in a trial of the OX40 agonist ivuxolimab. Source of these receptors: an adult with an advanced solid tumor such as melanoma, head and neck, liver or kidney cancer. The CDR3 runs from the conserved cysteine through the conserved F or W. Fields, in order: clone size, D gene, J gene, V gene, CDR3 protein, CDR3 DNA. A D gene is named only where the DNA matches it firmly. Part of the rows lack a size; the others show once, few, many or a class for expanded clones.

NA | TRBD1 | TRBJ2-2 | TRBV29-1 | CSVAPTGLATGELFF | TGCAGCGTCGCCCCGACAGGGTTGGCCACCGGGGAGCTGTTTTTT
NA | NA | TRBJ1-1 | TRBV18 | CASSARDFTEAFF | TGTGCCAGCTCAGCGCGTGACTTCACTGAAGCTTTCTTT
NA | TRBD1 | TRBJ2-5 | TRBV5-1 | CASSLGQGLVETQYF | TGCGCCAGCAGCTTGGGACAGGGGCTGGTGGAGACCCAGTACTTC
NA | NA | TRBJ1-1 | TRBV29-1 | CSAYTEMNTEAFF | TGCAGCGCTTACACGGAGATGAACACTGAAGCTTTCTTT
NA | NA | TRBJ1-1 | TRBV9 | CASSAHRNTEAFF | TGTGCCAGCAGCGCGCACCGGAACACTGAAGCTTTCTTT
NA | TRBD1 | TRBJ1-1 | TRBV18 | CASSPLGQGSTEAFF | TGTGCCAGCTCACCACTGGGACAGGGAAGTACTGAAGCTTTCTTT
NA | NA | TRBJ2-5 | TRBV29-1 | CSALEGAGRQETQYF | TGCAGCGCTTTGGAGGGGGCAGGACGACAAGAGACCCAGTACTTC
NA | NA | TRBJ2-5 | TRBV5-1 | CASSLADRAETQYF | TGCGCCAGCAGCTTGGCTGATCGTGCCGAGACCCAGTACTTC
NA | TRBD2 | TRBJ2-1 | TRBV19 | CASSIWAGSGTSGRRSSYNEQFF | TGTGCCAGTAGTATTTGGGCCGGCTCCGGGACTAGCGGGCGACGAAGCTCCTACAATGAGCAGTTCTTC
once | NA | TRBJ2-3 | TRBV5-1 | CASGGRASTDTQYF | TGCGCCAGCGGGGGGAGAGCTAGCACAGATACGCAGTATTTT
NA | TRBD2 | TRBJ2-3 | TRBV28 | CASSLYGGDTDTQYF | TGTGCCAGCAGTTTATATGGGGGGGACACAGATACGCAGTATTTT
once | NA | TRBJ1-1 | TRBV18 | CASSPQFSRDTEAFF | TGTGCCAGCTCACCACAGTTTTCCAGGGACACTGAAGCTTTCTTT
NA | NA | TRBJ2-5 | TRBV5-1 | CASSLADGGKETQYF | TGCGCCAGCAGCTTGGCGGACGGGGGAAAGGAGACCCAGTACTTC
NA | NA | TRBJ2-3 | TRBV19 | CASSTITGGGTDTQYF | TGTGCCAGTAGTACGATAACCGGTGGAGGCACAGATACGCAGTATTTT
NA | NA | TRBJ2-5 | TRBV28 | CASSLDEETQYF | TGTGCCAGCAGTTTAGATGAAGAGACCCAGTACTTC
NA | NA | TRBJ2-2 | TRBV5-1 | CASSLGQYTGELFF | TGCGCCAGCAGCTTGGGACAGTACACCGGGGAGCTGTTTTTT
NA | NA | TRBJ2-6 | TRBV28 | CASRRGQDISGANVLTF | TGTGCCAGCAGGCGGGGGCAGGATATATCTGGGGCCAACGTCCTGACTTTC
NA | TRBD2 | TRBJ2-3 | TRBV28 | CASRPPLAGTDTQYF | TGTGCCAGCAGGCCACCCCTAGCGGGAACAGATACGCAGTATTTT
NA | NA | TRBJ2-7 | TRBV5-4 | CASSLVEQYEQYF | TGTGCCAGCAGCTTGGTTGAGCAATACGAGCAGTACTTC
NA | NA | TRBJ1-3 | TRBV29-1 | CSVWPGSFSGNTIYF | TGCAGCGTTTGGCCAGGGAGTTTCTCTGGAAACACCATATATTTT
NA | TRBD2 | TRBJ2-7 | TRBV5-1 | CASSLAPGLAGAYEQYF | TGCGCCAGCAGCTTGGCCCCGGGACTAGCGGGAGCCTACGAGCAGTACTTC
NA | NA | TRBJ1-4 | TRBV2 | CASSLTGVNEKLFF | TGTGCCAGCAGCTTAACAGGCGTTAATGAAAAACTGTTTTTT
few | NA | TRBJ2-5 | TRBV5-6 | CASSPRGQETQYF | TGTGCCAGCAGTCCGAGGGGGCAAGAGACCCAGTACTTC
few | TRBD1 | TRBJ2-3 | TRBV5-4 | CASSRTGGTDTQYF | TGTGCCAGCAGCCGGACAGGGGGCACAGATACGCAGTATTTT
NA | NA | TRBJ1-5 | TRBV18 | CASSADRYNQPQHF | TGTGCCAGCTCAGCCGACAGGTACAATCAGCCCCAGCATTTT
NA | NA | TRBJ2-3 | TRBV19 | CASSIGRLTDTQYF | TGTGCCAGTAGTATAGGCAGGCTTACAGATACGCAGTATTTT
NA | NA | TRBJ2-3 | TRBV27 | CASSPPPGRGPDTQYF | TGTGCCAGCAGTCCCCCGCCAGGGAGAGGGCCAGATACGCAGTATTTT
NA | TRBD1 | TRBJ1-4 | TRBV9 | CASSPGQGNEKLFF | TGTGCCAGCAGCCCTGGACAGGGTAATGAAAAACTGTTTTTT
NA | NA | TRBJ1-4 | TRBV5-1 | CASSLRGGVEKLFF | TGCGCCAGCAGCTTGCGGGGGGGCGTCGAAAAACTGTTTTTT
NA | NA | TRBJ1-2 | TRBV6-5 | CASSTANYGYTF | TGTGCCAGCAGTACAGCTAACTATGGCTACACCTTC
NA | TRBD2 | TRBJ2-1 | TRBV7-9 | CASILAIAGYNEQFF | TGTGCCAGCATCCTGGCCATAGCGGGTTACAATGAGCAGTTCTTC
NA | TRBD1 | TRBJ1-5 | TRBV2 | CASSTTGWRQPQHF | TGTGCCAGCAGCACGACAGGGTGGCGTCAGCCCCAGCATTTT
NA | NA | TRBJ2-3 | TRBV2 | CASSDPGTSTDTQYF | TGTGCCAGCAGTGACCCCGGTACTAGCACAGATACGCAGTATTTT
NA | NA | TRBJ2-7 | TRBV5-1 | CASSYTGISYEQYF | TGCGCCAGCAGCTATACAGGGATCTCCTACGAGCAGTACTTC
few | NA | TRBJ2-5 | TRBV5-1 | CASSLEETQYF | TGCGCCAGCAGCTTGGAAGAGACCCAGTACTTC
NA | TRBD1 | TRBJ1-2 | TRBV2 | CASTVRTGAGDGYTF | TGTGCCAGCACCGTAAGGACAGGGGCGGGCGATGGCTACACCTTC
few | NA | TRBJ1-3 | TRBV4-3 | CASGSGAGNTIYF | TGCGCCAGCGGGTCGGGGGCTGGAAACACCATATATTTT
NA | TRBD1 | TRBJ2-2 | TRBV10-3 | CAIRTGGSGELFF | TGTGCCATCAGGACAGGGGGCTCCGGGGAGCTGTTTTTT